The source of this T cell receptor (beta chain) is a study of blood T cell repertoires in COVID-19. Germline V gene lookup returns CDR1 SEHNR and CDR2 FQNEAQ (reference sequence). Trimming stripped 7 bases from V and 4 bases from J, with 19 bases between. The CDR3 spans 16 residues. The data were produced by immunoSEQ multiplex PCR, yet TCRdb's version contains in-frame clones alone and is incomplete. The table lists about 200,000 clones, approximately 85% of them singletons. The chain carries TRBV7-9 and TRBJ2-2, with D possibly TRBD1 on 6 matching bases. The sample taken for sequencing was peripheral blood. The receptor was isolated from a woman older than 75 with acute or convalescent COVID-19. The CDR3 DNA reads TGTGCCAGCATCGGGTCCGGGACATGGACCACCGGGGAGCTGTTTTTT. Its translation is CASIGSGTWTTGELFF. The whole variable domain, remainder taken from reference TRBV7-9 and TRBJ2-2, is DTGVSQNPRHKITKRGQNVTFRCDPISEHNRLYWYRQTLGQGPEFLTYFQNEAQLEKSRLLSDRFSAERPKGSFSTLEIQRTEQGDSAMYLCASIGSGTWTTGELFFGEGSRLTVL.